This T cell receptor beta chain was documented in a study of control samples from healthy donors and cancer patients. The repertoire was sequenced with immunoSEQ multiplex PCR; TCRdb's copy has only in-frame clones and lacks some. This table has 260,000 or so clones, over 75% appearing once. Germline V gives CDR1 SGDLS, CDR2 YYNGEE. CDR3 size: 17 residues. The V end was cut by 0 bases, the J end by 0 bases, with 13 bases between. Sequences were obtained from PBMCs. This TCR was recovered from a woman in her sixties or seventies with lung cancer. V usage is TRBV9 and J usage is TRBJ2-1; D is uncertain. CDR3 bases: TGTGCCAGCAGCGTAGCTGCCTCACCGAGCTCCTACAATGAGCAGTTCTTC. This codes for CASSVAASPSSYNEQFF.